A single sample gave rise to the 18 T cell receptor beta chains below, sequenced in a study of T-cell reconstitution after alpha-beta-depleted transplantation in children (dated by TCRdb to the mid-2010s). The receptor library was made with PCR. TCRdb lists the instrument as Illumina HiSeq 2500. TCR library preparation used molecular barcoding, with unique molecular identifiers applied to normalize quantification of the TCRbeta repertoire. TCRdb handled the public reads itself, with Q25 trimming in fastp and clone calling in MiXCR, and kept productive beta chains. Rows with one shared CDR3 protein collapse into an entry with the most common genes and DNA. Recorded for this sample are some 450,000 distinct CDR3 sequences; approximately 42% of them occurred a single time. Of the sample, under 35% falls within the top ten clones. What the treatment or condition label conveys for this sample: allogeneic hematopoietic cell transplantation with graft depleted of TCRalphabeta T cells and CD19 B cells.

The source material was PBMCs, sampled before TCRalphabeta/CD19-depleted stem cell transplant. Receptor source: a girl aged 2 to 10 with aplastic anemia, due to receive a stem cell transplant.

The chain couples TRBV28 to TRBJ1-2, with a weak D call TRBD1 (6 bases). Germline values: CDR1 MDHEN, CDR2 SYDVKM. Trimming pared 1 base from V and 7 bases from J, leaving 19 bases between. The CDR3 has 16 amino acids. In DNA, the CDR3 is TGTGCCAGCAGTTTATTAGGGGGAGGGCAGGGGACTGGCTACACCTTC. Protein product: CASSLLGGGQGTGYTF.

This clonotype was seen only a few times. At one of its ends the junction is not consistent with the germline gene, which may arise from a read error. The chain links TRBV20-1 to TRBJ2-5, with TRBD1 matching over 7 bases. There are 15 residues in the CDR3. Germline V CDR1 and CDR2: DFQATT, SNEGSKA (reference sequence). CDR3 sequence: CSASGTDRAQETHYF. The CDR3 DNA follows: TGCAGTGCTAGCGGTACTGACAGGGCCCAAGAGACCCATTACTTC.

This chain uses TRBV5-5 with TRBJ2-5, with 10 bases fitting TRBD1. CDR3 length: 16 residues. Germline-derived CDR1 and CDR2 are SGHKS and YYEKEE (reference sequence). J lost 5 bases, V lost 1 base, and 8 bases had no gene match. The CDR3 is CASSLMTGGRWETQYF. The CDR3 DNA reads as TGTGCCAGCAGCTTGATGACAGGGGGCCGGTGGGAGACCCAGTACTTC.

In DNA, the CDR3 is TGTGCCAGCGCTGAGTCTGGCGGCGAGCAGTACTTC. Its protein product is CASAESGGEQYF. The chain recombines TRBV7-3 with TRBJ2-7; D is undetermined. V was shortened by 8 bases and J by 6 bases, with 14 bases between the two germline ends. The CDR3 is made up of 12 amino acids. Looked up from germline, CDR1 is SGHTA and CDR2 is FQGTGA.

This clonotype was observed a handful of times. The chain is built from TRBV4-1 and TRBJ2-3; possible D gene TRBD2, 5 bases. Germline CDR1 is MGHRA and CDR2 is YSYEKL. This CDR3 is built from 15 residues. The V gene lost 3 bases and the J gene lost 0 bases, with 10 bases spanning the gap. The CDR3 nucleotides read TGCGCCAGCAGCCAGACTATATACAGCACAGATACGCAGTATTTT. Translation: CASSQTIYSTDTQYF.

This clonotype was observed a few times. The genes are TRBV6-1 and TRBJ1-2; no reliable D call. The CDR3 sequence is 14 residues long. V was clipped by 8 bases and J by 4 bases, with 17 bases between them. The germline CDR1 and CDR2 sequences are MNHNS and SASEGT. Here the CDR3 reads CASFIMGGSYGYTF. CDR3 bases: TGTGCCAGCTTTATAATGGGTGGAAGCTATGGCTACACCTTC.

This clonotype came up a few times. J is TRBJ1-5 and V is TRBV12-3 or TRBV12-4; perhaps TRBD1 as D (5 bases). This CDR3 has 13 amino acids. V lost 6 bases and J lost 7, with 13 bases in between. The CDR3 nucleotides read TGTGCCAGCAGCCTCGGGGGGTGGCAGCCCCAGCATTTT. It yields the protein CASSLGGWQPQHF.

The V call is TRBV28, the J call TRBJ2-3; 9 bases align to TRBD2. After removal of 2 bases from V and 2 bases from J, the junction contained 5 bases not matched to a gene. Looked up from germline, CDR1 is MDHEN and CDR2 is SYDVKM. The CDR3 spans 16 residues. CDR3 in DNA: TGTGCCAGCAGTTTACTCAGCGGGGGGTCCACAGATACGCAGTATTTT. Amino acids: CASSLLSGGSTDTQYF.

The gene calls are TRBV20-1 and TRBJ2-5; 9 nucleotides line up with TRBD1. Trimming at V came to 4 bases and at J to 4 bases, leaving 4 bases not matched to a gene. The CDR3 is 13 residues long. Per germline, CDR1 DFQATT and CDR2 SNEGSKA (reference sequence). CDR3 in amino acids: CSATLDRGETQYF. CDR3 nucleotide sequence: TGCAGTGCTACCTTGGACAGGGGAGAGACCCAGTACTTC.

The chain recombines TRBV29-1 with TRBJ2-5, with D perhaps given as TRBD1 or TRBD2 (5 bases each). The CDR3 contains 15 residues. Germline lookup yields CDR1 SQVTM and CDR2 ANQGSEA. V was cut by 0 bases and J by 3 bases, with 14 bases left in between. CDR3 region: CSVEDLPSREETQYF. The CDR3, as DNA: TGCAGCGTTGAAGATCTCCCTAGCAGGGAAGAGACCCAGTACTTC. Using reference TRBV29-1 and TRBJ2-5 for the parts outside the CDR3, the full variable domain is SAVISQKPSRDICQRGTSLTIQCQVDSQVTMMFWYRQQPGQSLTLIATANQGSEATYESGFVIDKFPISRPNLTFSTLTVSNMSPEDSSIYLCSVEDLPSREETQYFGPGTRLLVL.

The chain employs TRBV12-3 or TRBV12-4 and TRBJ2-2; 7 bases fit TRBD1. After removal of 5 bases from V and 6 bases from J, the junction contained 9 bases not matched to a gene. The CDR3 totals 15 residues. The DNA for the CDR3 is TGTGCCAGCAGTCCGGGACAGCGAGGGCCCGGGGAGCTGTTTTTT. This codes for CASSPGQRGPGELFF.

As for this clonotype: One end of the junction varies from germline; a read error may be responsible. CDR3 coding DNA: TGTGCCAGCAGCCAAGATACGGACATCTCCCACAATGAGCAGTTCTTC. Its protein is CASSQDTDISHNEQFF. The rearrangement joins TRBV3-1 to TRBJ2-1; maybe TRBD1 (5 bases). Germline-derived CDR1 and CDR2 are LGHDT and YNNKEL (reference sequence). The CDR3 extends over 16 amino acids.

This clonotype was detected only a few times. The rearrangement links TRBV5-1 to TRBJ2-5; 7 bases line up with TRBD1. V trimming: 4 bases; J trimming: 3 bases; junction bases outside the gene matches: 9. Germline lookup yields CDR1 SGHRS and CDR2 YFSETQ. This CDR3 is 15 amino acids long. The CDR3 reads CASSRRGQLKETQYF. The DNA for the CDR3 is TGCGCCAGCAGCAGAAGGGGACAGCTTAAAGAGACCCAGTACTTC.

DNA of the CDR3: TGTGCCAGCAGCTTAAAAGGGGGTTACGCGGGAGGCCCTGAGACCCAGTACTTC. Translation gives CASSLKGGYAGGPETQYF. The chain links TRBV7-3 to TRBJ2-5; 8 positions agree with TRBD2. Germline CDR1 is SGHTA and CDR2 is FQGTGA. The CDR3 consists of 18 residues. Trimming removed 1 base from V and 5 bases from J; junction bases left unmatched: 15.

This clonotype was detected only a few times. The rearrangement links TRBV15 to TRBJ2-1, with TRBD2 identical over 8 bases. Germline V gene lookup returns CDR1 LNHNV and CDR2 YYDKDF (reference sequence). The V gene end was trimmed by 0 bases and the J gene end by 7 bases; junction bases not matched to a gene: 5. This CDR3 spans 15 amino acids. The CDR3 DNA sequence: TGTGCCACCAGCAGAGAGGGGGCTAGCGGGAATGAGCAGTTCTTC. Its protein is CATSREGASGNEQFF. Full variable domain (outside the CDR3, taken from reference TRBV15 and TRBJ2-1): DAMVIQNPRYQVTQFGKPVTLSCSQTLNHNVMYWYQQKSSQAPKLLFHYYDKDFNNEADTPDNFQSRRPNTSFCFLDIRSPGLGDTAMYLCATSREGASGNEQFFGPGTRLTVL.

V gene TRBV29-1 combines with J gene TRBJ2-7; a possible D gene is TRBD2 (6 bases). The germline V gene has CDR1 SQVTM and CDR2 ANQGSEA. V gave up 0 bases and J gave up 4 bases, with 7 bases separating them. The CDR3 contains 12 residues. The chain's CDR3 is CSVEEGGYEQYF. The CDR3 DNA reads as TGCAGCGTTGAAGAGGGGGGATACGAGCAGTACTTC.

The chain links TRBV7-3 to TRBJ2-3; TRBD2 matches at 7 bases. Germline V gene lookup returns CDR1 SGHTA and CDR2 FQGTGA. There are 17 residues in the CDR3. Trimming took 5 bases from V and 2 from J; bases not matched to a gene: 13. In DNA, the CDR3 is TGTGCCAGCAGCCCGTGGGGGGGGAATTCAAACACAGATACGCAGTATTTT. Amino acids: CASSPWGGNSNTDTQYF. The variable domain in full, completed from reference TRBV7-3 and TRBJ2-3, reads GAGVSQTPSNKVTEKGKYVELRCDPISGHTALYWYRQSLGQGPEFLIYFQGTGAADDSGLPNDRFFAVRPEGSVSTLKIQRTERGDSAVYLCASSPWGGNSNTDTQYFGPGTRLTVL.

CDR3 amino acids: CASSQDWTRPIANTGELFF. In DNA, the CDR3 is TGTGCCAGCAGCCAAGATTGGACTAGGCCAATCGCGAACACCGGGGAGCTGTTTTTT. The rearrangement links TRBV4-2 to TRBJ2-2; 7 nucleotides match TRBD2. CDR3 length: 19 amino acids. With V trimmed by 0 bases and J by 0 bases, 10 bases remained unmatched. Germline CDR1 is LGHNA and CDR2 is YNFKEQ.